Shown below are 9 T cell receptor beta chains from a single sample sequenced in a study of T cell repertoires in cytomegalovirus infection. TCRdb independently ran MiXCR on the reads; one entry per CDR3 protein. The repertoire holds 450,000 to 600,000 distinct CDR3 sequences, with 33% as singletons. The antigens for these receptors are not known. Here the sequenced sample was cultured PBMCs, taken from culture after CMV antigen stimulation. These receptors all stem from a human donor in good health (CMV status not recorded). Some clones in this sample may be carry-over from other donors' samples.

Ten or more counts support this clonotype. The rearrangement uses TRBV7-2 and TRBJ2-3; D gene ambiguous. Trimming shortened V by 3 bases and J by 5 bases, and 9 bases separated the two germline ends. Germline V gene data show CDR1 as SGHTA and CDR2 as FQGNSA. The length of the CDR3 is 13 residues. In DNA, the CDR3 is TGTGCCAGCAGCTTCGGTGGGGAAGATACGCAGTATTTT. It encodes CASSFGGEDTQYF.

The table lists this clonotype with a few counts. The genes are TRBV6-1 and TRBJ1-3, with D hard to call. Germline CDR1 MNHNS, CDR2 SASEGT. This CDR3 is built from 14 residues. Trimming took 5 bases from V and 0 from J, leaving 8 bases between them. CDR3 in DNA: TGTGCCAGCAGTAGCGAGAGCTCTGGAAACACCATATATTTT. The encoded protein is CASSSESSGNTIYF.

The rearrangement links TRBV12-3 or TRBV12-4 to TRBJ2-3, with D unresolved. V was pared by 8 bases and J by 8 bases, with 11 bases between. The CDR3 has 11 residues. CDR3 in DNA: TGTGCCAGCCGCGTCAGCGCTACGCAGTATTTT. Protein product: CASRVSATQYF.

This clonotype came up many times. V and J are TRBV10-3 and TRBJ1-2; TRBD1 matches 8 bases. The V and J ends lost 0 bases and 5 bases, in that order; junction bases with no gene match: 5. This CDR3 has 15 residues. Per the germline V gene, CDR1 is ENHRY and CDR2 is SYGVKD. The CDR3 DNA follows: TGTGCCATCAGTGAGTCGGCAGGGGGCTTTTATGGCTACACCTTC. Protein product: CAISESAGGFYGYTF.

This chain links TRBV6-1 with TRBJ1-1, with unresolved D. The CDR3 has 15 amino acids. Trimming stripped 6 bases from V and 1 base from J, with 15 bases between. The germline V gene encodes CDR1 MNHNS and CDR2 SASEGT. The CDR3 reads CASSRDLRGNTEAFF. The CDR3 nucleotides are TGTGCCAGCAGCAGAGACCTGAGAGGGAACACTGAAGCTTTCTTT.

This clonotype is a singleton in its sample. J is TRBJ2-2 and V is TRBV7-2; D is ambiguous. Trimming removed 5 bases at V and 6 bases at J, with 10 bases between. Germline CDR1 is SGHTA and CDR2 is FQGNSA. The CDR3 contains 13 residues. CDR3 in amino acids: CASSPLLPGELFF. CDR3 nucleotide sequence: TGTGCCAGCAGCCCACTTCTTCCCGGGGAGCTGTTTTTT.

This clonotype has at least ten counts. The chain carries TRBV7-8 and TRBJ2-1, with 11 bases matching TRBD2. Germline V gene sequence: CDR1 SGHVS, CDR2 FQNEAQ. This CDR3 spans 16 amino acids. With V trimmed by 6 bases and J by 4 bases, 8 bases remained unmatched. The CDR3 region has the DNA TGTGCCAGCAGGAGCGCGACTAGCGGGACATACAATGAGCAGTTCTTC. Translated: CASRSATSGTYNEQFF.

The CDR3 here is CASVDSLGYGYTF. In DNA, the CDR3 is TGTGCTAGTGTTGACAGTCTCGGCTATGGCTACACCTTC. This chain joins TRBV12-5 and TRBJ1-2, with D maybe TRBD1 (5 bases). Looked up from germline, CDR1 is LGHNT and CDR2 is FRNRAP. V gave up 7 bases and J gave up 4 bases, with 13 bases separating them. This CDR3 is built from 13 residues.

By share, this clonotype ranks as medium-sized. The chain recombines TRBV7-2 with TRBJ2-2; the D is unclear. The CDR3 loop spans 14 amino acids. Trimming pared 3 bases from V and 5 bases from J, leaving 10 bases between. The germline V gene encodes CDR1 SGHTA and CDR2 FQGNSA. The DNA for the CDR3 is TGTGCCAGCAGCTTGCGCCTTTGGACCGGGGAGCTGTTTTTT. Its translation: CASSLRLWTGELFF.